This T cell receptor (beta chain) was documented in a study of lymphopenia after photon versus proton radiotherapy. The CDR3 has 14 residues. Looked up from germline, CDR1 is SGHNT and CDR2 is YYREEE (reference sequence). The ends were cut back, 0 bases at V and 5 bases at J, with 9 bases in the middle. With respect to this clone: Its matching antigen is unknown.

Overall study results and limits: Photon-treated patients lost naive T cells and TCR diversity; proton-treated stayed stable. After lymphocyte nadir, photon-treated repertoires showed oligoclonal expansion, especially CD8+ Temra. Survival link was tested only in deceased patients; proton benefit remains a possibility.

TCRdb keeps only in-frame clones here, not all; method: immunoSEQ multiplex PCR. The table shows roughly 67,000 clones, with approximately 91% occurring only once. This sequence originates from a woman aged 70-85 years with pancreatic cancer. Here the sequenced sample was peripheral blood, taken from a patient treated with photon-based radiotherapy. The chain joins TRBV5-4 to TRBJ2-1; D is unresolved. For the CDR3, the DNA is TGTGCCAGCAGCTTGGCCCAGGCTAACAATGAGCAGTTCTTC. It codes for CASSLAQANNEQFF. Variable domain in full (rest from reference TRBV5-4 and TRBJ2-1): ETGVTQSPTHLIKTRGQQVTLRCSSQSGHNTVSWYQQALGQGPQFIFQYYREEENGRGNFPPRFSGLQFPNYSSELNVNALELDDSALYLCASSLAQANNEQFFGPGTRLTVL.